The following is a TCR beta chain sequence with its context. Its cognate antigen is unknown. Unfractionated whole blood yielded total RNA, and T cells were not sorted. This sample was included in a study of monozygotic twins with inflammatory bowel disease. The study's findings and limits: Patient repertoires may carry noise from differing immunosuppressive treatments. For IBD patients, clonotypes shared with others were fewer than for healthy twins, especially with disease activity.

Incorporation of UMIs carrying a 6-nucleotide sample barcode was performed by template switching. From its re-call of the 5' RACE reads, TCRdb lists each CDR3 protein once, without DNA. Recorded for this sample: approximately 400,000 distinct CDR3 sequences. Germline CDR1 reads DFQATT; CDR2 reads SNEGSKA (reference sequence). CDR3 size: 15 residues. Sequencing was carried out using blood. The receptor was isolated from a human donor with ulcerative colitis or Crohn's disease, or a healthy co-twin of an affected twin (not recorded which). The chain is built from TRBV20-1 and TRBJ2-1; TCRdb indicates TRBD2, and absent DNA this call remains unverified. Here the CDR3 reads CSASDRLAGDNEQFF.